Listed below are T cell receptor beta chains from one sample, sequenced in a study of shared clonotypes between healthy human individuals. TCRdb's table, derived via immunoSEQ multiplex PCR, lists solely in-frame clones and lacks some. The sample yields 2 million or so clones, 85% to 95% seen once. Sequencing was performed on naive CD8+ T cells sorted from blood. These receptors were taken from a man between 18 and 35 years old in good health. Each CDR3 is given with its conserved first and last residue. A D gene is named only where the DNA matches it firmly. Clone size is stated in some rows and not others, as once, few, many or a class when expanded.

J gene: TRBJ2-2; V gene: TRBV4-3; clone size: .; D gene: .; CDR3 protein: CASSQGATGLTGELFF; CDR3 DNA: TGCGCCAGCAGCCAAGGGGCGACAGGACTCACCGGGGAGCTGTTTTTT
J gene: TRBJ2-5; V gene: TRBV27; clone size: .; D gene: TRBD2; CDR3 protein: CASSFSAGEYQETQYF; CDR3 DNA: TGTGCCAGCAGTTTCTCAGCGGGGGAGTACCAAGAGACCCAGTACTTC
J gene: TRBJ2-4; V gene: TRBV7-2; clone size: .; D gene: TRBD2; CDR3 protein: CASSGAGELAKNIQYF; CDR3 DNA: TGTGCCAGCAGCGGGGCGGGGGAGCTAGCCAAAAACATTCAGTACTTC
J gene: TRBJ2-3; V gene: TRBV6-5; clone size: .; D gene: .; CDR3 protein: CASSNTGPDTQYF; CDR3 DNA: TGTGCCAGCAGCAATACAGGGCCAGATACGCAGTATTTT
J gene: TRBJ2-2; V gene: TRBV7-2; clone size: .; D gene: TRBD2; CDR3 protein: CASSLTGLAGGNTGELFF; CDR3 DNA: TGTGCCAGCAGCTTAACGGGACTAGCGGGAGGCAACACCGGGGAGCTGTTTTTT
J gene: TRBJ2-7; V gene: TRBV7-9; clone size: .; D gene: .; CDR3 protein: CASSPLDEQYF; CDR3 DNA: TGTGCCAGCAGCCCGCTAGACGAGCAGTACTTC
J gene: TRBJ1-1; V gene: TRBV28; clone size: .; D gene: .; CDR3 protein: CASSLRTGLEAFF; CDR3 DNA: TGTGCCAGCAGCCTTAGGACGGGACTTGAAGCTTTCTTT
J gene: TRBJ2-7; V gene: TRBV2; clone size: .; D gene: .; CDR3 protein: CASSFTESVYEQYF; CDR3 DNA: TGTGCCAGCAGCTTCACAGAAAGCGTCTACGAGCAGTACTTC
J gene: TRBJ2-2; V gene: TRBV9; clone size: .; D gene: TRBD1; CDR3 protein: CASSAGGQPNTGELFF; CDR3 DNA: TGTGCCAGCAGCGCAGGGGGACAGCCGAACACCGGGGAGCTGTTTTTT
J gene: TRBJ1-2; V gene: TRBV5-1; clone size: once; D gene: .; CDR3 protein: CASSLEGVRWEANYGYTF; CDR3 DNA: TGCGCCAGCAGCTTGGAGGGTGTCCGCTGGGAGGCTAACTATGGCTACACCTTC
J gene: TRBJ1-2; V gene: TRBV7-9; clone size: .; D gene: TRBD1; CDR3 protein: CASSARDRDYGYTF; CDR3 DNA: TGTGCCAGCAGCGCCCGGGACAGGGACTATGGCTACACCTTC
J gene: TRBJ1-4; V gene: TRBV11-2; clone size: .; D gene: .; CDR3 protein: CASSTTDEKLFF; CDR3 DNA: TGTGCCAGCAGCACGACGGATGAAAAACTGTTTTTT
J gene: TRBJ2-6; V gene: TRBV14; clone size: .; D gene: TRBD1; CDR3 protein: CASSQVFGQGSGANVLTF; CDR3 DNA: TGTGCCAGCAGCCAAGTCTTTGGACAGGGATCTGGGGCCAACGTCCTGACTTTC
J gene: TRBJ1-2; V gene: TRBV6-1; clone size: .; D gene: TRBD1; CDR3 protein: CASSDFASGTAYGYTF; CDR3 DNA: TGTGCCAGCAGTGACTTCGCATCGGGGACAGCTTATGGCTACACCTTC
J gene: TRBJ2-7; V gene: TRBV7-9; clone size: .; D gene: TRBD2; CDR3 protein: CASSLTSGDQAEQYF; CDR3 DNA: TGTGCCAGCAGCTTAACTAGCGGGGACCAGGCGGAGCAGTACTTC
J gene: TRBJ2-5; V gene: TRBV7-9; clone size: .; D gene: TRBD1; CDR3 protein: CASSLVPGQQETQYF; CDR3 DNA: TGTGCCAGCAGCTTGGTGCCGGGACAGCAAGAGACCCAGTACTTC
J gene: TRBJ1-2; V gene: TRBV2; clone size: .; D gene: .; CDR3 protein: CASNRDPPEYYNYGYTF; CDR3 DNA: TGTGCCAGCAACCGGGATCCTCCGGAGTATTATAACTATGGCTACACCTTC
J gene: TRBJ1-1; V gene: TRBV6-5; clone size: once; D gene: .; CDR3 protein: CASSYLEGLNTEAFF; CDR3 DNA: TGTGCCAGCAGTTACTTGGAAGGGCTTAACACTGAAGCTTTCTTT
J gene: TRBJ2-1; V gene: TRBV2; clone size: .; D gene: .; CDR3 protein: CASIGRDSVYNEQFF; CDR3 DNA: TGTGCCAGCATAGGTCGAGACAGCGTTTACAATGAGCAGTTCTTC
J gene: TRBJ1-2; V gene: TRBV4-1; clone size: .; D gene: .; CDR3 protein: CASSQVVEGPNYGYTF; CDR3 DNA: TGCGCCAGCAGCCAAGTCGTAGAGGGGCCGAACTATGGCTACACCTTC
J gene: TRBJ2-1; V gene: TRBV7-6; clone size: .; D gene: TRBD2; CDR3 protein: CASSLVAWEGRATEQFF; CDR3 DNA: TGTGCCAGCAGCTTAGTAGCTTGGGAGGGCCGGGCCACTGAGCAGTTCTTC
J gene: TRBJ2-7; V gene: TRBV11-2; clone size: few; D gene: TRBD2; CDR3 protein: CASSLDHLLASTYEQYF; CDR3 DNA: TGTGCCAGCAGCTTAGATCATCTACTAGCGTCGACCTACGAGCAGTACTTC
J gene: TRBJ1-4; V gene: TRBV19; clone size: .; D gene: .; CDR3 protein: CASSVQIGDEKLFF; CDR3 DNA: TGTGCCAGTAGTGTACAGATAGGAGATGAAAAACTGTTTTTT